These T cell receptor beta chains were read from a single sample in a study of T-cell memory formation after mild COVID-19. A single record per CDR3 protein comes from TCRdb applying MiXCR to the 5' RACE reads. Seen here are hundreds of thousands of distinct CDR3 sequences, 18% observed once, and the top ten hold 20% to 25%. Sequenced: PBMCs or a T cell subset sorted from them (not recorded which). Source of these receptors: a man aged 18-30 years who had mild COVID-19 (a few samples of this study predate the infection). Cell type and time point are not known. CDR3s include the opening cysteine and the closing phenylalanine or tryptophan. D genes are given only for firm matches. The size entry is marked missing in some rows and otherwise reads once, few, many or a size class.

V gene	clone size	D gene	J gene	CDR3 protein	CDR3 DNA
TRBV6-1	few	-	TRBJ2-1	CASSVLSYNEQFF	TGTGCCAGCAGTGTGTTGTCTTACAATGAGCAGTTCTTC
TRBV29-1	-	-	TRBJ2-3	CSVDGIGRQNTDTQYF	TGCAGCGTTGATGGTATTGGTCGACAGAACACAGATACGCAGTATTTT
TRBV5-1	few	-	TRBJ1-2	CASRLDSSYGYTF	TGCGCCAGCAGACTCGACAGCAGCTATGGCTACACCTTC
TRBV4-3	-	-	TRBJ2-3	CASSQDLLPGGDTQYF	TGCGCCAGCAGCCAAGATTTACTCCCTGGCGGAGATACGCAGTATTTT
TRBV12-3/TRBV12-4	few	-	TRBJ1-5	CASSHRGYNQPQHF	TGTGCCAGCAGTCATAGGGGGTACAATCAGCCCCAGCATTTT
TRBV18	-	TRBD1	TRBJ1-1	CASSGITGAGAEAFF	TGTGCCAGCTCAGGTATTACAGGGGCTGGGGCTGAAGCTTTCTTT
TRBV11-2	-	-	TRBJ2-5	CASSPLGLQGRTQYF	TGTGCCAGCAGCCCCCTCGGACTTCAAGGCAGGACCCAGTACTTC
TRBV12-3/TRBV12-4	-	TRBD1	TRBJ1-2	CASSTNLQGANGYTF	TGTGCCAGCAGTACAAACTTGCAGGGGGCTAATGGCTACACCTTC
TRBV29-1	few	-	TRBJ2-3	CSVARGGTQYF	TGCAGCGTCGCCAGGGGCGGTACGCAGTATTTT
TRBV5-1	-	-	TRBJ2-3	CASSLQGKDTQYF	TGCGCCAGCAGCCTACAGGGTAAGGATACGCAGTATTTT
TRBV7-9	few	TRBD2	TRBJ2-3	CASSPKRGARTDTQYF	TGTGCCAGCAGCCCAAAGCGGGGGGCTCGCACAGATACGCAGTATTTT
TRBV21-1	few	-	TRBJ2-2	CASRHPGQGCTGELFF	TGTGCCAGCAGACATCCAGGACAGGGTTGTACCGGGGAGCTGTTTTTT
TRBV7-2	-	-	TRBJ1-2	CASSLLQIYGYTF	TGTGCCAGCAGCTTATTGCAGATATATGGCTACACCTTC
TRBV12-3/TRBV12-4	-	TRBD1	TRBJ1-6	CASSLRTGGKRNNSPLHF	TGTGCCAGCAGCCTCCGGACAGGGGGCAAAAGGAATAATTCACCCCTCCACTTT
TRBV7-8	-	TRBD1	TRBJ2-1	CDSSSYWTGDNEQFF	TGTGACAGCAGCTCATATTGGACAGGGGACAATGAGCAGTTCTTC
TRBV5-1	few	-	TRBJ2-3	CASSSRDPSTDTQYF	TGCGCCAGCAGCTCACGCGACCCTAGCACAGATACGCAGTATTTT
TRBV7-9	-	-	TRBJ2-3	CASSHSRGFPTDTQYF	TGTGCCAGCAGCCATAGCCGGGGGTTTCCCACAGATACGCAGTATTTT
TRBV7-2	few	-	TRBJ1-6	CASTDGSYNSPLHF	TGTGCCAGCACCGACGGTAGTTATAATTCACCCCTCCACTTT
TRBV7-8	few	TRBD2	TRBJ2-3	CASTLSGGADTKYF	TGTGCCAGCACCCTTAGCGGGGGGGCCGATACTAAGTATTTT
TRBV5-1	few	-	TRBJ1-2	CASSFTEKNYGYTF	TGCGCCAGCAGCTTTACAGAGAAAAACTATGGCTACACCTTC
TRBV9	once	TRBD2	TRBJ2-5	CASSPGLAGLQTQYF	TGTGCCAGCAGCCCCGGACTAGCGGGGTTGCAGACCCAGTACTTC
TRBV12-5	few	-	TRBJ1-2	CASASAGGRHYGYTF	TGTGCTAGTGCCTCTGCCGGGGGGCGCCACTATGGCTACACCTTC
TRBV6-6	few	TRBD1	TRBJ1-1	CASGQGVTEAFF	TGTGCCAGCGGACAGGGAGTCACTGAAGCTTTCTTT
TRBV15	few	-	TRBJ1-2	CATSRDLFRDGYTF	TGTGCCACCAGCAGAGATCTTTTCAGGGATGGCTACACCTTC
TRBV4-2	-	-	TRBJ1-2	CASSERGGPSSYGYTF	TGTGCCAGCAGTGAGAGGGGGGGGCCGTCTTCTTATGGCTACACCTTC
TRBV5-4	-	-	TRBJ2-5	CASSPTGGGDLRETQYF	TGTGCCAGCAGCCCGACGGGAGGGGGCGATCTTAGGGAGACCCAGTACTTC
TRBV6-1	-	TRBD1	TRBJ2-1	CASSYGTVINEQFF	TGTGCCAGCAGCTACGGGACAGTTATCAATGAGCAGTTCTTC
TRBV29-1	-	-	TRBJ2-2	CSVETHYTGELFF	TGCAGCGTTGAGACTCATTACACCGGGGAGCTGTTTTTT
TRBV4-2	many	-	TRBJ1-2	CASSQVGDGYTF	TGTGCCAGCAGCCAAGTCGGGGATGGCTACACCTTC
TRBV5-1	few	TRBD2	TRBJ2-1	CASSFLAGGPNEQFF	TGCGCCAGCAGTTTTCTAGCGGGGGGGCCCAATGAGCAGTTCTTC
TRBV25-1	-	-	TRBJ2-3	CASSELISGGRTDTQYF	TGTGCCAGCAGTGAATTGATCTCCGGAGGGCGCACAGATACGCAGTATTTT
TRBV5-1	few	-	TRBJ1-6	CASSLAGTPEPLHF	TGCGCCAGCAGCTTGGCCGGGACGCCCGAACCCCTCCACTTT
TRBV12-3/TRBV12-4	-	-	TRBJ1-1	CASSLGRGRYTEAFF	TGTGCCAGCAGTTTAGGGAGGGGCAGGTACACTGAAGCTTTCTTT
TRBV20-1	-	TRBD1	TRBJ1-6	CSARTRGNSPLHF	TGCAGTGCTAGAACCAGGGGGAATTCACCCCTCCACTTT
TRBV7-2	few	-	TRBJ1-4	CASSLARTNEKLFF	TGTGCCAGCAGCTTAGCGAGGACGAATGAAAAACTGTTTTTT
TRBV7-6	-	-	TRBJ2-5	CASSTRLGEETQYF	TGTGCCAGCAGCACCCGACTAGGGGAAGAGACCCAGTACTTC
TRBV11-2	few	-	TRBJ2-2	CASSLSQTYTGELFF	TGTGCCAGCAGCTTAAGTCAGACTTACACCGGGGAGCTGTTTTTT
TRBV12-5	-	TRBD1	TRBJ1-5	CASAQGARQPQHF	TGTGCTAGTGCCCAGGGGGCTCGGCAGCCCCAGCATTTT
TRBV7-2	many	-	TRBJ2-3	CASSLGTPRTDTQYF	TGTGCCAGCAGCTTAGGGACTCCCCGCACAGATACGCAGTATTTT
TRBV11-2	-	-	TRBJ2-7	CASSLGAGDYEQYF	TGTGCCAGCAGCTTAGGAGCTGGTGACTACGAGCAGTACTTC
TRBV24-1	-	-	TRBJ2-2	CATSDTTGSAGTGELFF	TGTGCCACCAGTGACACTACAGGGTCGGCCGGCACCGGGGAGCTGTTTTTT
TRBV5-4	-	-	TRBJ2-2	CASSPGSSGELFF	TGTGCCAGCAGCCCGGGGTCGTCCGGGGAGCTGTTTTTT
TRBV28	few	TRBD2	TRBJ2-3	CASSFLPGGAGTDTQYF	TGTGCCAGCAGTTTTCTCCCCGGGGGGGCCGGCACAGATACGCAGTATTTT
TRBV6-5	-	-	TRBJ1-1	CASSYGTNTEAFF	TGTGCCAGCAGTTACGGCACGAACACTGAAGCTTTCTTT
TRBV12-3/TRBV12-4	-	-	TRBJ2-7	CASSLDYAYEQYF	TGTGCCAGCAGTTTAGACTACGCCTACGAGCAGTACTTC
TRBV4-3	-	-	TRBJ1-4	CASSQRSVFPGEKLFF	TGCGCCAGCAGCCAAAGATCTGTGTTCCCGGGTGAAAAACTGTTTTTT
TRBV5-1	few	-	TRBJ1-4	CASSPAPNEKLFF	TGCGCCAGCAGCCCTGCCCCCAATGAAAAACTGTTTTTT
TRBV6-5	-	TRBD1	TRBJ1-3	CASRTGAGNTIYF	TGTGCCAGCAGAACAGGGGCGGGAAACACCATATATTTT
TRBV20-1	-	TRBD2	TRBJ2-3	CSARDRLAENTDTQYF	TGCAGTGCTAGAGATCGGCTAGCGGAAAACACAGATACGCAGTATTTT
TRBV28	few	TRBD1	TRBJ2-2	CASSERDRGVTGELFF	TGTGCCAGCAGTGAAAGGGACAGGGGGGTCACCGGGGAGCTGTTTTTT
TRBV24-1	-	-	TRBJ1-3	CATSDSGDTSGNTIYF	TGTGCCACCAGTGACTCAGGGGATACCTCTGGAAACACCATATATTTT
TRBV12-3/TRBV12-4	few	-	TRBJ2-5	CASSLDVSSAETQYF	TGTGCCAGCAGTTTAGATGTGTCTTCGGCAGAGACCCAGTACTTC
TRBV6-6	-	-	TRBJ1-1	CASSLTSSTEAFF	TGTGCCAGCAGTTTAACGTCGAGCACTGAAGCTTTCTTT